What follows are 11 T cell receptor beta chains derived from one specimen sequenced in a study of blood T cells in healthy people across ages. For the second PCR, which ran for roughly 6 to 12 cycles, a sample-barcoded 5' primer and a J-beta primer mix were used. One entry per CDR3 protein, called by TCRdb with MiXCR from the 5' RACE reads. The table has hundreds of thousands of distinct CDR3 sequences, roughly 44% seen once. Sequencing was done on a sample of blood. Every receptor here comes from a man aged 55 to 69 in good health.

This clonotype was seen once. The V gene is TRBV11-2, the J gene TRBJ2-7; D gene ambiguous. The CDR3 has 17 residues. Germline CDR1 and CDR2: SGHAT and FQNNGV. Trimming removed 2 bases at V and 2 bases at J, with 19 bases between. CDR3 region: CASSLRHRPEVTYEQYF. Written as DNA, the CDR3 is TGTGCCAGCAGCTTAAGGCACCGGCCAGAGGTAACCTACGAGCAGTACTTC. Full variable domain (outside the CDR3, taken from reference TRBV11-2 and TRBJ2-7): EAGVAQSPRYKIIEKRQSVAFWCNPISGHATLYWYQQILGQGPKLLIQFQNNGVVDDSQLPKDRFSAERLKGVDSTLKIQPAKLEDSAVYLCASSLRHRPEVTYEQYFGPGTRLTVT.

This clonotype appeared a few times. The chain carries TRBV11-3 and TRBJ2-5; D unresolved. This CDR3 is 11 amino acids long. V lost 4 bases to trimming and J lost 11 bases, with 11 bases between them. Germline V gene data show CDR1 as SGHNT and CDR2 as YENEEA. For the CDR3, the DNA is TGTGCCAGCAGCTGGATAGGAAAGCAGTACTTC. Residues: CASSWIGKQYF.

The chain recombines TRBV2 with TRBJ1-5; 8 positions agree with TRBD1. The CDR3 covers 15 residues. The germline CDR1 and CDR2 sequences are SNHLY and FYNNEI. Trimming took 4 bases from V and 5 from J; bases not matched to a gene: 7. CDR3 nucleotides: TGTGCCAGCAGTGGACAGGGGCGGGGGGATCAGCCCCAGCATTTT. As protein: CASSGQGRGDQPQHF.

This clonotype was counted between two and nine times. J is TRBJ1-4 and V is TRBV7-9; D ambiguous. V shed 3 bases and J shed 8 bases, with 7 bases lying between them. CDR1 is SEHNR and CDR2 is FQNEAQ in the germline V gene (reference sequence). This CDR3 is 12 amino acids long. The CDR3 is CASSLKREKLFF. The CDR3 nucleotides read TGTGCCAGCAGCTTGAAACGGGAAAAACTGTTTTTT.

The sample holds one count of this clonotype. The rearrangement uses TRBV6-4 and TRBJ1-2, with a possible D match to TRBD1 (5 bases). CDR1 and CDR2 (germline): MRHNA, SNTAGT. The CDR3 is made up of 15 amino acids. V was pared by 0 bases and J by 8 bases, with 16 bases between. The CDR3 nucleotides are TGTGCCAGCAGTGACTCGACGGCGGGGCAAGGAGGCTACACCTTC. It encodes CASSDSTAGQGGYTF.

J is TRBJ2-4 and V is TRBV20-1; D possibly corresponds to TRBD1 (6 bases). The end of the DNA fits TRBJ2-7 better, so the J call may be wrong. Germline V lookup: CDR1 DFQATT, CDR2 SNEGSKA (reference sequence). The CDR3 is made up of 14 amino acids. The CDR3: CSASGDTAVYEQYF. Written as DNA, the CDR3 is TGCAGTGCTAGTGGGGACACGGCGGTCTACGAGCAGTACTTC.

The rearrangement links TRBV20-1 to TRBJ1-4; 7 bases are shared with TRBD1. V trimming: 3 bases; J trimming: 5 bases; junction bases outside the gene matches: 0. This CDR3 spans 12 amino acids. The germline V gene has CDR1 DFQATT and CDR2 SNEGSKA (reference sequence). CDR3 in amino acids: CSARGQNEKLFF. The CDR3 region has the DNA TGCAGTGCTAGGGGACAGAATGAAAAACTGTTTTTT.

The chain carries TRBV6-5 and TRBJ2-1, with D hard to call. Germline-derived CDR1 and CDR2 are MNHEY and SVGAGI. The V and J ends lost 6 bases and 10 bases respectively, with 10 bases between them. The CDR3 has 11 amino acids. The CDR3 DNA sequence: TGTGCCAGCAGCTCCCGGCGAGAGCAGTTCTTC. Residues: CASSSRREQFF.

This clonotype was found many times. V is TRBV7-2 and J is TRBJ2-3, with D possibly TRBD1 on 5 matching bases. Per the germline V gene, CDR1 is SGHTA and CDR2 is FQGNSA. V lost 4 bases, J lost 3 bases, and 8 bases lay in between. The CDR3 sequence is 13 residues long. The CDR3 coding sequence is TGTGCCAGCAGCTGGGGCTTTACAGATACGCAGTATTTT. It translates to CASSWGFTDTQYF. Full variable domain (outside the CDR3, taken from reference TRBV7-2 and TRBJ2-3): GAGVSQSPSNKVTEKGKDVELRCDPISGHTALYWYRQSLGQGLEFLIYFQGNSAPDKSGLPSDRFSAERTGGSVSTLTIQRTQQEDSAVYLCASSWGFTDTQYFGPGTRLTVL.

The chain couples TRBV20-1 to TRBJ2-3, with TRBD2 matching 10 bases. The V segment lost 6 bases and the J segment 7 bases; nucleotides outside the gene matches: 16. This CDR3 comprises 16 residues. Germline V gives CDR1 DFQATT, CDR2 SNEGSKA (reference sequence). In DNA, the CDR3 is TGCAGTGCAACCTCCGGGACTAGCGAGGGGACCTATACGCAGTATTTT. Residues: CSATSGTSEGTYTQYF.

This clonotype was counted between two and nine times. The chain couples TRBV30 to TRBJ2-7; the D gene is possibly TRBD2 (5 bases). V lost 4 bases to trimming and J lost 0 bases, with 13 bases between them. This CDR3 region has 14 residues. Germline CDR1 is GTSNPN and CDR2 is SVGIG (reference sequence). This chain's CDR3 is CAWTAGSSSYEQYF. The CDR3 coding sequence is TGTGCCTGGACTGCGGGTTCTTCCTCCTACGAGCAGTACTTC. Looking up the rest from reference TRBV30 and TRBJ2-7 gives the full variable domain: SQTIHQWPATLVQPVGSPLSLECTVEGTSNPNLYWYRQAAGRGLQLLFYSVGIGQISSEVPQNLSASRPQDRQFILSSKKLLLSDSGFYLCAWTAGSSSYEQYFGPGTRLTVT.